This T cell receptor (beta chain) derives from a study of blood T cells in healthy people across ages. The use of a sample-barcoded 5' primer and a J-beta primer mix characterized a second PCR of roughly 7 to 11 cycles. TCRdb reprocessed the 5' RACE reads via MiXCR and lists one record per CDR3 protein. The repertoire holds 1.4 million or so distinct CDR3 sequences, with approximately 43% as singletons. Turning to this clonotype: The antigen is not known.

Overall study findings and caveats: Long-lived and aged donors differed, with more naive CD4+ cells and higher diversity in the long-lived. Age showed a roughly linear inverse relationship with TCR beta diversity per million T cells. Conclusively comparing naive with antigen-experienced cells was impossible with unsorted PBMCs.

Sequencing input: blood. The receptor was derived from a woman in her late teens or twenties in good health.

In DNA, the CDR3 is TGTGCCAGCAGTGAAGTGGACAGGGGTCCCTATGGCTACACCTTC. Translated, it gives CASSEVDRGPYGYTF. The chain links TRBV6-1 to TRBJ1-2; 9 nucleotides align to TRBD1. Germline V CDR1 and CDR2: MNHNS, SASEGT. J lost 4 bases, V lost 1 base, and 4 bases had no gene match. CDR3 length equals 15 residues.